This entry concerns a single T cell receptor beta chain. The CDR3 contains 14 residues. Germline CDR1 MDHEN, CDR2 SYDVKM. Trimming pared 3 bases from V and 8 bases from J, leaving 14 bases between. This sample was included in a study of graft-versus-host responses after intestinal transplantation. Here immunoSEQ multiplex PCR was the method, and the copy in TCRdb shows in-frame clones only, minus some. The sample records over 45,000 clones, around 93% being singletons. The chain has TRBV28 and TRBJ2-1; the D gene is possibly TRBD1 (5 bases). This material consisted of PBMCs, taken approximately 740 days after a first intestinal transplant, on the day of a second. The TCR was taken from a human patient who received an intestinal transplant, so some T cells may come from the graft donor. The CDR3 bases are TGTGCCAGCAGTTTGTCAGGGAATCGGCATGAGCAGTTCTTC. Translated: CASSLSGNRHEQFF.